The rows below give T cell receptor beta chains drawn from one sample of a study of monozygotic twins with inflammatory bowel disease. TCRdb re-called the 5' RACE reads and gives one entry per CDR3 protein, without DNA. This table holds roughly 120,000 distinct CDR3 sequences. Input material: blood. Receptors originate from a human donor with ulcerative colitis or Crohn's disease, or a healthy co-twin of an affected twin (not recorded which). Both conserved end residues are part of each CDR3.

V	J	CDR3
TRBV5-1	TRBJ2-1	CASSLVAGYSYNEQFF
TRBV2	TRBJ1-4	CASGPTPRRVEKLFF
TRBV7-8	TRBJ2-5	CASSLDTRETQYF
TRBV11-2	TRBJ2-1	CASSLVLAEDEQFF
TRBV20-1	TRBJ2-7	CSASPSGRDPFSYEQYF
TRBV12-3/TRBV12-4	TRBJ2-1	CASSYEGQGANEQFF
TRBV20-1	TRBJ2-1	CSARGRGRVYNEQFF
TRBV5-4	TRBJ1-1	CASSGQMNTEAFF
TRBV5-1	TRBJ1-5	CASSLGEDQPQHF
TRBV4-3	TRBJ2-2	CASSQEGGRNTGELFF
TRBV28	TRBJ2-3	CASSPTRSSGGIDTQYF
TRBV11-2	TRBJ2-1	CASSKPVNEQFF
TRBV3-1	TRBJ2-1	CASSQDLLAGGRNEQFF
TRBV20-1	TRBJ1-4	CSARDTYEKLFF
TRBV20-1	TRBJ1-5	CSAQEAQGDLNQPQHF
TRBV29-1	TRBJ2-1	CSLNRPGDEQFF
TRBV5-1	TRBJ2-2	CASSLNSENTGELFF
TRBV15	TRBJ1-5	CATSRSRQGSNQPQHF
TRBV7-8	TRBJ2-4	CASSLSIGWDKNIQCF
TRBV6-1	TRBJ1-6	CASSRKGSPVYNSPLHF
TRBV2	TRBJ1-5	CASSVAGDQPQHF
TRBV7-2	TRBJ2-3	CASSLGLAEYTDTQYF
TRBV10-3	TRBJ2-7	CAISEVWVNTYEQYF
TRBV28	TRBJ1-2	CASSFTEPYYGYTF
TRBV6-1	TRBJ1-6	CASSGSLNSPLHF
TRBV20-1	TRBJ2-1	CSARGPRGGNEQFF
TRBV11-1	TRBJ1-3	CASSSPWGDRYSGNTIYF
TRBV7-9	TRBJ2-1	CATSGRPYNEQFF
TRBV9	TRBJ1-1	CASSVVLDTEAFF
TRBV6-5	TRBJ2-3	CASSYHEVGAELTDTQYF
TRBV7-2	TRBJ2-1	CASGPAGGRSYEQFF
TRBV12-3/TRBV12-4	TRBJ1-2	CASSSDTTGLAF
TRBV7-2	TRBJ2-3	CASSPGRTGVTDTQYF
TRBV20-1	TRBJ1-1	CSASSGGMNTEAFF
TRBV24-1	TRBJ2-2	CATSDLLAGGSGTGELFF
TRBV5-1	TRBJ2-7	CASRNGFSAYEQYF
TRBV29-1	TRBJ1-4	CSVEWGREKLFF
TRBV27	TRBJ2-2	CASSGQGKPLSTGELFF
TRBV28	TRBJ2-5	CASSSPRASQNRAQYF
TRBV5-1	TRBJ1-1	CASNAVYGGSTEAFF
TRBV27	TRBJ2-3	CASSTGGLAGKDTQYF